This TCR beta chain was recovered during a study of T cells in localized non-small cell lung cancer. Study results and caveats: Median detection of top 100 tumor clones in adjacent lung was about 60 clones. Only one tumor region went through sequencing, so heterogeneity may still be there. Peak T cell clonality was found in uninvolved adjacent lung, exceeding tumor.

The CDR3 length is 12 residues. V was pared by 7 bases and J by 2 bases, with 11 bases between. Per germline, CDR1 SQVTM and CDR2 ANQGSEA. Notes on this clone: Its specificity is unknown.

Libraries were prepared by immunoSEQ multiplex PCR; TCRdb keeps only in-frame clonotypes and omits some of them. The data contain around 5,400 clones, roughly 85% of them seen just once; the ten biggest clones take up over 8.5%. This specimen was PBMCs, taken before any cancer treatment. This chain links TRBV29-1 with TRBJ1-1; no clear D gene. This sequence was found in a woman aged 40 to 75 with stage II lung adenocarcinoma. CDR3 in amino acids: CSASDGNTEAFF. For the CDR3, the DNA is TGCAGCGCTTCGGACGGAAACACTGAAGCTTTCTTT.